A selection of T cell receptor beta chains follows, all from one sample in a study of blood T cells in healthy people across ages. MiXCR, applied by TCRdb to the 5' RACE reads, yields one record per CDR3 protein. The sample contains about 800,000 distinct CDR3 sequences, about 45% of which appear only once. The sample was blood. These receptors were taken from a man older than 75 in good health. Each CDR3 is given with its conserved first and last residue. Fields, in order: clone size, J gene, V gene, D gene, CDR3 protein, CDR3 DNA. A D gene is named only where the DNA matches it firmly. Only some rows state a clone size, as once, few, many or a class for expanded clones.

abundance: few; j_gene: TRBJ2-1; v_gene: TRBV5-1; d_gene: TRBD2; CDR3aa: CASSSTPGLAPNEQFF; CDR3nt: TGCGCCAGCAGCTCCACTCCGGGACTAGCCCCCAATGAGCAGTTCTTC
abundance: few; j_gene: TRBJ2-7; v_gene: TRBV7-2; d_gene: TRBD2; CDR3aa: CASSQGGSGAYEQYF; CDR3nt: TGTGCCAGCAGCCAAGGGGGTAGCGGGGCCTACGAGCAGTACTTC
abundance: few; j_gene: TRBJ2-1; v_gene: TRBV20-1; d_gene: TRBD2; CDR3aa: CSGESGGSYNEQFF; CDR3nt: TGCAGTGGTGAAAGCGGGGGCTCCTACAATGAGCAGTTCTTC
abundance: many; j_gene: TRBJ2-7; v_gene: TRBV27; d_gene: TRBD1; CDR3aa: CASSRPRTGIYEQYF; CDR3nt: TGTGCCAGCAGTAGGCCGAGGACAGGTATCTACGAGCAGTACTTC
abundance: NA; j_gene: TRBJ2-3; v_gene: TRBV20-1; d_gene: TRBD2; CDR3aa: CSASISGRAAPPDTQYF; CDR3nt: TGCAGTGCTAGCATTAGCGGGAGGGCTGCCCCCCCAGATACGCAGTATTTT
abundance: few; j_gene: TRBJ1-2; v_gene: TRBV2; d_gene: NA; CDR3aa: CASRDGYTF; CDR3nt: TGTGCCAGCAGGGATGGCTACACCTTC
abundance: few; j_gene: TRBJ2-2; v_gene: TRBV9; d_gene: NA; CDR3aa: CASSVATNTGELFF; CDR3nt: TGTGCCAGCAGCGTCGCCACGAACACCGGGGAGCTGTTTTTT
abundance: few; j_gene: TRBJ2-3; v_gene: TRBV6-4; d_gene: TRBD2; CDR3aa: CASSEGSGSTAQYF; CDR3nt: TGTGCCAGCAGTGAAGGTAGCGGGAGTACCGCGCAGTATTTT
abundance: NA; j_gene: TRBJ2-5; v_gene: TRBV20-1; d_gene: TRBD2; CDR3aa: CSARGLAGLISETQYF; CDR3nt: TGCAGTGCTCGGGGACTAGCGGGTTTGATTTCGGAGACCCAGTACTTC
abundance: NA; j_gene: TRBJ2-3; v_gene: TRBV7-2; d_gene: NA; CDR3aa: CASSTRDSDTQYF; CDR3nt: TGTGCCAGCAGCACCCGGGATTCGGATACGCAGTATTTT
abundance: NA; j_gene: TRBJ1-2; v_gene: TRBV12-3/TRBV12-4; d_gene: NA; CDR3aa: CASSFMYSNYGYTF; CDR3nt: TGTGCCAGCAGTTTCATGTACTCTAACTATGGCTACACCTTC
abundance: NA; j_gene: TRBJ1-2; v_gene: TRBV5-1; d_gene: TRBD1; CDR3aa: CASSTGTGGGLNYGYTF; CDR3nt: TGCGCCAGCAGCACAGGGACAGGGGGCGGTTTAAATTATGGCTACACCTTC
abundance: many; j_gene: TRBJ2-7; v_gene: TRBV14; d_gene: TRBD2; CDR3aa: CASSLSGRLGEQYF; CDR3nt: TGTGCCAGCAGCCTAAGCGGGAGGCTAGGCGAGCAGTACTTC
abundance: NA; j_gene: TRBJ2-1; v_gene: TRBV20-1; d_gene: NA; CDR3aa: CSARTPGSYNEQFF; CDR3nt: TGCAGTGCTAGGACTCCCGGTTCCTACAATGAGCAGTTCTTC
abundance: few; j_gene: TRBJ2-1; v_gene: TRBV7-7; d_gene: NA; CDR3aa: CASSLNFGDNEQFF; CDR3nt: TGTGCTAGCAGCTTAAATTTCGGAGACAATGAGCAGTTCTTC
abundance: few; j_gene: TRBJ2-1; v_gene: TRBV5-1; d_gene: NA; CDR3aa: CASTLGTEQFF; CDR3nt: TGCGCCAGCACCCTGGGGACAGAGCAGTTCTTC
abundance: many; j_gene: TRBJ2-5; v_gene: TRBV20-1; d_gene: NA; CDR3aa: CSASVSARETQYF; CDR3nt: TGCAGTGCTAGTGTCTCTGCCAGAGAGACCCAGTACTTC
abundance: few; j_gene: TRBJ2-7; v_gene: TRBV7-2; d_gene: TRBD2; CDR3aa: CASSQPGLADYEQYF; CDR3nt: TGTGCCAGCAGCCAACCGGGACTAGCGGATTACGAGCAGTACTTC
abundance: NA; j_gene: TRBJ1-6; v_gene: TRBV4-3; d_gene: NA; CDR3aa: CASSQERQLRISYNSPLHF; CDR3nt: TGCGCCAGTAGCCAAGAAAGGCAGTTACGGATCTCCTATAATTCACCCCTCCACTTT
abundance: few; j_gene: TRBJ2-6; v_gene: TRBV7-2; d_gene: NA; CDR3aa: CASSGSSSGANVLTF; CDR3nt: TGTGCCAGCAGCGGCTCTAGCTCTGGGGCCAACGTCCTGACTTTC
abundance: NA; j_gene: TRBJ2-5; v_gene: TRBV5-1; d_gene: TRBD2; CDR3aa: CASSFNDGGKTQYF; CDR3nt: TGCGCCAGCAGCTTCAATGACGGGGGGAAGACCCAGTACTTC
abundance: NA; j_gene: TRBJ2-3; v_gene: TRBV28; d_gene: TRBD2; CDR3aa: CASTLGAGVGDTQYF; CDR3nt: TGTGCCAGCACTCTAGGGGCGGGAGTGGGAGATACGCAGTATTTT
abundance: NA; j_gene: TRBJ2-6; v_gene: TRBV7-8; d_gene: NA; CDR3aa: CASSPSDSSGANVLTF; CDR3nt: TGTGCCAGCAGCCCTTCGGACAGCTCTGGGGCCAACGTCCTGACTTTC
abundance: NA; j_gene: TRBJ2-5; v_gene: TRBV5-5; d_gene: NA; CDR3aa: CASSLEGKPGLGNEQYF; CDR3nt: TGTGCCAGCAGCTTGGAGGGGAAACCAGGGCTGGGCAATGAGCAGTACTTC
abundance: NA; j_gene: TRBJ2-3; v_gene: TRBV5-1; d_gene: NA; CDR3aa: CASSSGTGDTDTQYF; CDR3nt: TGCGCCAGCAGCTCCGGGACCGGGGACACAGATACGCAGTATTTT
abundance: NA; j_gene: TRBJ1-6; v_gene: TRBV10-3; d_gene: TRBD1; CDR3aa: CAIGDRDNSPLHF; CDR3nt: TGTGCCATCGGGGACAGAGATAATTCACCCCTCCACTTT
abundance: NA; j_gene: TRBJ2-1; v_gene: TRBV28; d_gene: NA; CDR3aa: CASSLPSGSREQFF; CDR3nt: TGTGCCAGCAGTTTACCCAGCGGGTCACGAGAGCAGTTCTTC
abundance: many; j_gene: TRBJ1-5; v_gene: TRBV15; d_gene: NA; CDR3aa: CATSRQFQPQHF; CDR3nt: TGTGCCACCAGCAGACAGTTTCAGCCCCAGCATTTT
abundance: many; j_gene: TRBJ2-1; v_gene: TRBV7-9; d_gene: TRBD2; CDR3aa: CASSHGPSGRVDEQFF; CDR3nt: TGTGCCAGCAGCCATGGTCCTAGCGGGAGGGTCGATGAGCAGTTCTTC
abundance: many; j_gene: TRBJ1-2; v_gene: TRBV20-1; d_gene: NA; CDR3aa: CSARDAGAGNYGYTF; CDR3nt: TGCAGTGCTAGAGATGCCGGGGCGGGAAACTATGGCTACACCTTC
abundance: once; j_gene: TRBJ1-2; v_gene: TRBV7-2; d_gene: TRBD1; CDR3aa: CASSRGTGAFGGYTF; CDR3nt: TGTGCCAGCAGCCGCGGGACAGGGGCCTTCGGCGGCTACACCTTC
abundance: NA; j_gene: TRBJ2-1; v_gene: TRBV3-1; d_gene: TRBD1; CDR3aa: CASSQELRTGTYNEQFF; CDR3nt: TGTGCCAGCAGCCAAGAGCTCAGGACAGGGACCTACAATGAGCAGTTCTTC
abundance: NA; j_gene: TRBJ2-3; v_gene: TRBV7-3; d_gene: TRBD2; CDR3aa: CASSFISGRDADTRYF; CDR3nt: TGTGCCAGCAGCTTCATTAGCGGGAGGGACGCAGATACGCGGTATTTT
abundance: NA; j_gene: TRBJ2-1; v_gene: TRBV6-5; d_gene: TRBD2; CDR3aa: CASSYSGAGPYNEQFF; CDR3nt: TGTGCCAGCAGTTACTCAGGAGCGGGGCCCTACAATGAGCAGTTCTTC
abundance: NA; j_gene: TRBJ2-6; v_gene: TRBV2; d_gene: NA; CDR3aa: CASSEAGASGANVLTF; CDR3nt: TGTGCCAGCAGTGAAGCGGGGGCCTCTGGGGCCAACGTCCTGACTTTC
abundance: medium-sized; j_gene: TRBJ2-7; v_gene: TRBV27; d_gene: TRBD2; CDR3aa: CASLRLAGNHYEQYF; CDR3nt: TGTGCCAGCCTTAGACTAGCGGGAAACCACTACGAGCAGTACTTC
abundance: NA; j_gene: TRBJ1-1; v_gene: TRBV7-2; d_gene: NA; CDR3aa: CASSTDAGTEAFF; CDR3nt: TGTGCCAGCAGCACGGACGCGGGCACTGAAGCTTTCTTT
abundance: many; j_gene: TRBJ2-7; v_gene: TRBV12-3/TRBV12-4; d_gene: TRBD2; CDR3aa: CASRGGGEQYF; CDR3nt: TGTGCCAGCAGGGGCGGGGGCGAGCAGTACTTC
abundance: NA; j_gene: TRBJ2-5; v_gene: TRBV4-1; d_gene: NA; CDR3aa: CASSQELGYQETQYF; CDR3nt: TGCGCCAGCAGCCAAGAACTCGGGTACCAAGAGACCCAGTACTTC
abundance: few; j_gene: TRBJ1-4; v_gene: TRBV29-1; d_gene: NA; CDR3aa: CSVRGLSGEKLFF; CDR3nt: TGCAGCGTTCGGGGCCTATCGGGTGAAAAACTGTTTTTT
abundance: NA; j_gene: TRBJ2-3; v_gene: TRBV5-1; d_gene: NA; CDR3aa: CTSSSMESYGTDTQYF; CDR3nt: TGCACCAGCAGCTCGATGGAAAGCTACGGCACAGATACGCAGTATTTT
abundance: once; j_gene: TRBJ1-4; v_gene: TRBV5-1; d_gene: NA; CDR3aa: CASSPDSREKLFF; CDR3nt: TGCGCCAGCAGCCCGGACAGTCGGGAAAAACTGTTTTTT